A single sample is the source of the 15 T cell receptor beta chains below, sequenced in a study of T cell responses to AZD1222 COVID-19 vaccine. Some clones are missing from TCRdb's copy, which holds only in-frame ones; the method was immunoSEQ multiplex PCR. This table holds some 30,000 clones, roughly 92% found once. The source was peripheral blood, collected on day 0 of AZD1222 vaccination. These receptors were collected from an adult in good health.

CDR3 DNA sequence: TGTGCCACCAGCAGAGCTCAAGAGACCCAGTACTTC. The encoded protein is CATSRAQETQYF. This chain connects TRBV15 to TRBJ2-5; D is ambiguous. The CDR3 loop spans 12 amino acids. V was trimmed by 1 base and J by 2 bases, leaving 2 bases between them. The V gene's germline CDR1 is LNHNV and CDR2 YYDKDF (reference sequence).

The rearrangement uses TRBV5-6 and TRBJ1-2; D is undetermined. Germline V gives CDR1 SGHDT, CDR2 YYEEEE. This CDR3 has 11 residues. V lost 4 bases to trimming and J lost 2 bases, with 3 bases between them. The CDR3 DNA reads as TGTGCCAGCAGCCAAAACTATGGCTACACCTTC. Amino acids: CASSQNYGYTF.

The J gene is TRBJ2-2, the V gene TRBV5-1; D ambiguous. Germline CDR1 is SGHRS and CDR2 is YFSETQ. Trimming took off 4 bases at V and 8 bases at J, with 6 bases between the two ends. The CDR3 has 11 residues. Written as DNA, the CDR3 is TGCGCCAGCAGCGAAGGAGGGGAGCTGTTTTTT. Translating it yields CASSEGGELFF.

This chain joins TRBV28 and TRBJ1-1, with a tentative D call TRBD1 (5 bases). Germline CDR1 and CDR2: MDHEN and SYDVKM. The V gene lost 2 bases and the J gene lost 0 bases, with 22 bases spanning the gap. The length of the CDR3 is 19 residues. CDR3 DNA sequence: TGTGCCAGCAGTTTACGCGGGGCGACATACTTTATCGTGAACACTGAAGCTTTCTTT. Translating it yields CASSLRGATYFIVNTEAFF.

This sequence joins TRBV5-1 and TRBJ1-1; D not certain. The germline gives CDR1 SGHRS, CDR2 YFSETQ. The ends were cut back, 0 bases at V and 7 bases at J, with 13 bases in the middle. This CDR3 contains 14 residues. DNA for the CDR3: TGCGCCAGCAGCTTGGAATTTGGAAGAGGTGAAGCTTTCTTT. It is translated as CASSLEFGRGEAFF.

The rearrangement links TRBV10-3 to TRBJ1-1; 9 bases line up with TRBD1. CDR1 and CDR2 (germline): ENHRY, SYGVKD. This CDR3 region has 13 residues. V trimming: 8 bases; J trimming: 1 base; junction bases outside the gene matches: 2. The CDR3 is CAIGTGPNTEAFF. CDR3 coding DNA: TGTGCCATCGGGACAGGGCCGAACACTGAAGCTTTCTTT.

The rearrangement uses TRBV5-4 and TRBJ1-1; no clear D gene. Trimming stripped 6 bases from V and 0 bases from J, with 12 bases between. The germline CDR1 and CDR2 sequences are SGHNT and YYREEE (reference sequence). The CDR3 sequence is 14 residues long. The CDR3 DNA reads TGTGCCAGCAATCGGAGGGAAATGAACACTGAAGCTTTCTTT. Its translation is CASNRREMNTEAFF.

The table lists this clone with a count of one. The chain has TRBV5-4 and TRBJ2-6; no reliable D call. This CDR3 contains 12 residues. CDR1 and CDR2 from the germline V gene are SGHNT and YYREEE (reference sequence). With 5 bases removed from V and 4 bases from J, the gap between germline ends came to 4 bases. CDR3 in amino acids: CASRPGANVLTF. The CDR3, as DNA: TGTGCCAGCAGACCGGGGGCCAACGTCCTGACTTTC.

This clone was picked up a small number of times. The chain carries TRBV11-3 and TRBJ2-7; TRBD1 or TRBD2 may be the D gene (5 bases each). Germline V gene data show CDR1 as SGHNT and CDR2 as YENEEA. The length of the CDR3 is 14 residues. The germline V and J ends were trimmed by 5 bases and 7 bases, with 18 bases remaining between them. CDR3 in amino acids: CASSNRDPFQEQYF. CDR3 nucleotides: TGTGCCAGCAGCAATCGGGACCCCTTTCAAGAGCAGTACTTC.

The CDR3 DNA is TGCGCCAGCAGCCTAAGGACAGGTCAGAACACTGAAGCTTTCTTT. The encoded protein is CASSLRTGQNTEAFF. V is TRBV5-1 and J is TRBJ1-1; 7 bases map to TRBD1. V shed 4 bases, J shed 1 base, and the junction held 7 bases outside the gene matches. Germline loops: CDR1 SGHRS, CDR2 YFSETQ. There are 15 residues in the CDR3. Full variable domain (outside the CDR3, taken from reference TRBV5-1 and TRBJ1-1): KAGVTQTPRYLIKTRGQQVTLSCSPISGHRSVSWYQQTPGQGLQFLFEYFSETQRNKGNFPGRFSGRQFSNSRSEMNVSTLELGDSALYLCASSLRTGQNTEAFFGQGTRLTVV.

This clone appeared a single time. V usage is TRBV5-4 and J usage is TRBJ2-2; perhaps TRBD1 as D (5 bases). V was trimmed by 4 bases and J by 1 base, leaving 8 bases between them. This CDR3 has 14 residues. Germline values: CDR1 SGHNT, CDR2 YYREEE (reference sequence). The CDR3 region has the DNA TGTGCCAGCAGCCGGACACTGAACACCGGGGAGCTGTTTTTT. It encodes CASSRTLNTGELFF.

V gene TRBV7-2 combines with J gene TRBJ2-5; 14 nucleotides line up with TRBD2. Trimming removed 5 bases from V and 5 bases from J; junction bases left unmatched: 4. The CDR3 covers 15 residues. CDR1 is SGHTA and CDR2 is FQGNSA in the germline V gene. The CDR3 sequence: CASSRTSGGPETQYF. The DNA for the CDR3 is TGTGCCAGCAGCCGGACTAGCGGGGGGCCGGAGACCCAGTACTTC.

J is TRBJ2-7 and V is TRBV7-2, with 9 bases fitting TRBD1. From germline, CDR1 is SGHTA and CDR2 FQGNSA. The CDR3 is 16 residues long. With 2 bases clipped from V and 1 base from J, the junction kept 6 bases outside the gene matches. CDR3 nucleotides: TGTGCCAGCAGCTTATTGCTGGGACAGGGTTCCTACGAGCAGTACTTC. Its protein is CASSLLLGQGSYEQYF.

The sample holds one count of this clone. The chain combines TRBV2 with TRBJ1-6, with a possible D match to TRBD1 (5 bases). V was clipped by 8 bases and J by 9 bases, with 14 bases between them. CDR1 and CDR2 (germline): SNHLY, FYNNEI. CDR3 length: 13 amino acids. The CDR3 protein is CASYRDLTSPLHF. The CDR3 coding sequence is TGTGCCAGCTACCGGGACCTCACTTCACCCCTCCACTTT.

J is TRBJ2-4 and V is TRBV3-1 (or the pseudogene TRBV3-2); 7 nucleotides line up with TRBD1. V was clipped by 0 bases and J by 0 bases; unmatched bases: 5. The CDR3 is 17 amino acids. The V gene's germline CDR1 is LGHDT and CDR2 YNNKEL (reference sequence). CDR3 DNA: TGTGCCAGCAGCCAAGATCTCCCAGGGGGAGCCAAAAACATTCAGTACTTC. Translation gives CASSQDLPGGAKNIQYF.